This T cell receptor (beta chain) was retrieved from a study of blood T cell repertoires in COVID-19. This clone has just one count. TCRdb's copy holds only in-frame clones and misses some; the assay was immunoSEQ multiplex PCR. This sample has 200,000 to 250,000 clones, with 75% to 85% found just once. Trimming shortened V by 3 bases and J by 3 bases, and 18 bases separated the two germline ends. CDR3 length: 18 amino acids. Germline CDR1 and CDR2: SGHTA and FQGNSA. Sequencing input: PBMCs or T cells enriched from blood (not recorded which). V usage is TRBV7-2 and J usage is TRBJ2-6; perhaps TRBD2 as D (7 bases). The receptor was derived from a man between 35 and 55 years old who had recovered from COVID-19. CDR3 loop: CASSFGGPGAGGANVLTF. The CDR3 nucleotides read TGTGCCAGCAGCTTCGGGGGGCCGGGGGCAGGTGGGGCCAACGTCCTGACTTTC.